This T cell receptor (beta chain) was retrieved from a study of blood T cell repertoires in COVID-19. At the level of the study: The study drew acute and convalescent COVID-19 samples from the United States, Italy and Spain. The analysed material was cDNA or gDNA that came from T cells, B-cell-depleted T cells, or PBMCs.

Seattle enrolled patients during active infection and tracked them longitudinally. The CDR3 totals 14 residues. Trimming took 5 bases from V and 6 from J, leaving 17 bases between them. Germline CDR1 MNHEY, CDR2 SVGAGI. The assay was immunoSEQ multiplex PCR, and TCRdb's table has in-frame clones only and misses some. Of 210,000 or so clones listed, 80% to 90% are singletons. Material for sequencing was peripheral blood. The TCR originated in a man between 25 and 39 years old with COVID-19, enrolled during active disease. The rearrangement joins TRBV6-5 to TRBJ2-7, with no clear D. CDR3: CASSPSGAPLEQYF. CDR3 DNA: TGTGCCAGCAGTCCATCAGGCGCCCCACTCGAGCAGTACTTC.